These 27 T cell receptor beta chains were all obtained from the same sample, sequenced in a study of spatial heterogeneity in lung cancer (dated by TCRdb to the late 2010s). Their target antigens are unknown. Overall study results and their limits: A correlation was observed between the number of expanded intratumoral alpha and beta TCRs and the tumor nonsynonymous mutation count.

The time point label corresponds to: sample taken at primary tumor resection. To prepare the library, 5' RACE was applied. The instrument given in TCRdb is NextSeq 500. TCRdb reprocessed the public reads (quality trimming at Q25 with fastp, clone calling with MiXCR) and kept in-frame beta chains. Identical CDR3 proteins give one entry, which carries the most common genes and DNA. For this sample there are about 10,000 distinct CDR3 sequences; 6.3% appear just once. The biggest ten clones account for about a tenth of the sample. Sequences were derived from lung tumor tissue, sampled at surgery. The source is a male donor with early-stage non-small cell lung cancer.

Turning to this clonotype: This beta chain slipped into a library made for alpha chains as a stray read, so its size is not meaningful. This chain uses TRBV20-1 with TRBJ2-7; D call uncertain. The germline V gene encodes CDR1 DFQATT and CDR2 SNEGSKA (reference sequence). The CDR3 covers 13 residues. Trimming took off 3 bases at V and 2 bases at J, with 11 bases between the two ends. The CDR3 loop reads CSASSPRAYEQYF. As DNA, the CDR3 is TGCAGTGCTAGTTCACCTAGGGCCTACGAGCAGTACTTC.

This clonotype was observed many times. Little can be read into the size of this beta chain, an off-target read in a library designed for alpha chains. The CDR3 region is CASTPVRGNTEAFF. In DNA form, the CDR3 reads TGTGCCAGCACCCCCGTGAGGGGGAACACTGAAGCTTTCTTT. The chain uses TRBV2 and TRBJ1-1; weak D call: TRBD1 (5 bases). The CDR3 contains 14 residues. Germline-derived CDR1 and CDR2 are SNHLY and FYNNEI. V lost 7 bases to trimming and J lost 1 base, with 13 bases between them.

This clonotype showed up many times. For a library built for alpha chains, this beta chain is a stray read; little rests on its size. The V call is TRBV7-9, the J call TRBJ1-2, with D possibly TRBD1 on 6 matching bases. CDR3 length: 15 amino acids. The V gene's germline CDR1 is SEHNR and CDR2 FQNEAQ (reference sequence). V was shortened by 5 bases and J by 3 bases, with 16 bases between the two germline ends. The CDR3 DNA reads TGTGCCAGCAGCATTACTACAGGGTTTGACTATGGCTACACCTTC. Translation gives CASSITTGFDYGYTF.

This clonotype is medium-sized (0.01 to 0.1%) by share. The library was designed around alpha chains, so this beta chain is a stray read whose abundance carries little weight. The rearrangement uses TRBV7-8 and TRBJ1-1; perhaps TRBD1 as D (6 bases). The CDR3 contains 13 residues. Germline assignment: CDR1 SGHVS and CDR2 FQNEAQ. V lost 5 bases to trimming and J lost 7 bases, with 14 bases between them. The CDR3 DNA reads as TGTGCCAGCAGCCTTACCGGACAGTATGAAGCTTTCTTT. Encoded protein: CASSLTGQYEAFF.

This clonotype is categorized as medium-sized. This beta chain is an unintended read in a library built for alpha chains; its size means little. The rearrangement links TRBV5-1 to TRBJ1-5, with unresolved D. This CDR3 is 13 amino acids long. V shed 1 base and J shed 5 bases, with 7 bases lying between them. In germline, CDR1 is SGHRS, CDR2 YFSETQ. Here the CDR3 reads CASSLIPDQPQHF. The DNA for the CDR3 is TGCGCCAGCAGCTTGATACCGGATCAGCCCCAGCATTTT. The full variable domain, rest sourced from reference TRBV5-1 and TRBJ1-5, is KAGVTQTPRYLIKTRGQQVTLSCSPISGHRSVSWYQQTPGQGLQFLFEYFSETQRNKGNFPGRFSGRQFSNSRSEMNVSTLELGDSALYLCASSLIPDQPQHFGDGTRLSIL.

This clonotype was counted ten times or more. This beta chain was picked up by a library intended for alpha chains and is off target, so its count carries little meaning. The chain carries TRBV6-5 and TRBJ2-2; 7 nucleotides line up with TRBD1. The CDR3 sequence is 16 residues long. The germline CDR1 and CDR2 sequences are MNHEY and SVGAGI. J was trimmed by 7 bases and V by 4 bases; bases with no gene match: 12. In DNA form, the CDR3 reads TGTGCCAGCAGTTCGACAGGGCGGCCCGCCTTCGGGGAGCTGTTTTTT. Protein sequence: CASSSTGRPAFGELFF.

This clonotype has a count of ten or more. In a library made to pick up alpha chains, this beta chain is a stray read with a size that means little. This chain connects TRBV24-1 to TRBJ2-3; no definite D call. Germline values: CDR1 KGHDR, CDR2 SFDVKD. With 2 bases removed from V and 0 bases from J, the gap between germline ends came to 8 bases. This CDR3 spans 15 amino acids. The CDR3 loop is CATSDWTASTDTQYF. The CDR3 nucleotides read TGTGCCACCAGTGATTGGACGGCCAGCACAGATACGCAGTATTTT.

This clonotype showed up many times. A library made for alpha chains picked up this beta chain off target, so its size means little. The gene calls are TRBV20-1 and TRBJ1-2; tentative D call: TRBD1 (6 bases). This CDR3 region has 15 residues. V was cut by 4 bases and J by 4 bases, with 19 bases left in between. Germline V gives CDR1 DFQATT, CDR2 SNEGSKA (reference sequence). The CDR3 here is CSATGQSESLYGYTF. CDR3 DNA: TGCAGTGCTACTGGACAGTCAGAATCCCTCTATGGCTACACCTTC.

This clonotype was observed many times. In a library made to pick up alpha chains, this beta chain is a stray read with a size that means little. V is TRBV20-1 and J is TRBJ1-2; D is uncertain. Germline CDR1 and CDR2: DFQATT and SNEGSKA (reference sequence). V was cut by 5 bases and J by 7 bases, with 8 bases left in between. The CDR3 is 10 residues long. In DNA form, the CDR3 reads TGCAGTGCTCCATCTTTTGGCTACACCTTC. This translates into CSAPSFGYTF.

Relative to its sample, this clonotype is large. Being off target in a library aimed at alpha chains, this beta chain has a size of little meaning. The chain joins TRBV20-1 to TRBJ2-5, with no clear D. The germline CDR1 and CDR2 sequences are DFQATT and SNEGSKA (reference sequence). Deletions cut 3 bases from V and 2 bases from J, with 4 bases between. The CDR3 is 11 residues long. The CDR3 protein is CSASGQETQYF. CDR3 coding DNA: TGCAGTGCTAGCGGACAAGAGACCCAGTACTTC.

This clonotype has just a few counts. One junction end does not reproduce the germline sequence, and a read error may be involved. A library prepared for alpha chains yielded this beta chain as an off-target read; its size is of little meaning. The genes are TRBV29-1 and TRBJ2-3; TRBD1 matches 7 bases. The CDR3 runs 11 residues. From germline, CDR1 is SQVTM and CDR2 ANQGSEA. Written as DNA, the CDR3 is TGCAGCGTTGAAGAGGGACAGTATCGAGGGTTC. The encoded protein is CSVEEGQYRGF.

This clonotype is categorized as medium-sized. With the library built for alpha chains, this beta chain is off target and its frequency is not meaningful. The rearrangement links TRBV5-4 to TRBJ1-2; D unresolved. The CDR3 runs 13 residues. V was trimmed by 9 bases and J by 0 bases, leaving 12 bases between them. Germline CDR1 reads SGHNT; CDR2 reads YYREEE (reference sequence). The DNA for the CDR3 is TGTGCCACCGTCAATGGGGCTAACTATGGCTACACCTTC. Translating gives CATVNGANYGYTF.

As for this clonotype: With the library built for alpha chains, this beta chain is off target and its frequency is not meaningful. The V gene is TRBV15, the J gene TRBJ1-1, with 7 nucleotides matching TRBD1. Germline CDR1 and CDR2: LNHNV and YYDKDF (reference sequence). The V gene end was trimmed by 3 bases and the J gene end by 11 bases; junction bases not matched to a gene: 12. CDR3 length: 14 amino acids. As DNA, the CDR3 is TGTGCCACCAGCAGCGTCTGGGACAGAGGGGAGGCTTTCTTT. Its translation: CATSSVWDRGEAFF.

This clonotype was detected many times. Within a library made for alpha chains, this beta chain is off target, and its count is uninformative. The chain couples TRBV28 to TRBJ2-3; 8 bases are a match to TRBD2. The CDR3 has 16 amino acids. Trimming at V came to 6 bases and at J to 5 bases, leaving 13 bases not matched to a gene. Germline V gene sequence: CDR1 MDHEN, CDR2 SYDVKM. The CDR3 reads CASSRKGLAWGDTQYF. DNA for the CDR3: TGTGCCAGCAGCCGTAAAGGACTAGCCTGGGGAGATACGCAGTATTTT.

By proportion, this clonotype is medium-sized. With the library built for alpha chains, this beta chain is off target and its frequency is not meaningful. The chain couples TRBV4-1 to TRBJ1-5, with TRBD1 matching 10 bases. Trimming at V came to 1 base and at J to 7 bases, leaving 4 bases not matched to a gene. This CDR3 is 15 amino acids long. Looked up from germline, CDR1 is MGHRA and CDR2 is YSYEKL. CDR3 bases: TGCGCCAGCAGCCAAGGACAGGGGGCTGGGCAGCCCCAGCATTTT. Protein sequence: CASSQGQGAGQPQHF.

This clonotype has at least ten counts. This beta chain came through as a stray read in a library set up for alpha chains, and its size says little. The genes are TRBV28 and TRBJ2-2, with TRBD2 matching 9 bases. CDR3 length: 15 amino acids. Germline CDR1 MDHEN, CDR2 SYDVKM. Germline trimming cut 7 bases from V and 1 base from J; bases unmatched to any gene: 4. CDR3 residues: CASIPSGVNTGELFF. CDR3 coding DNA: TGTGCCAGCATTCCTAGCGGGGTGAACACCGGGGAGCTGTTTTTT.

This clonotype was recorded at least ten times. Because the library targeted alpha chains, this beta chain is an off-target read whose size means little. The CDR3 DNA is TGCGCCAGCAGAAAAGGACTCCAAGAGACCCAGTACTTC. It codes for CASRKGLQETQYF. The gene calls are TRBV5-1 and TRBJ2-5; D is perhaps TRBD2 (5 bases). The CDR3 is made up of 13 amino acids. The V end was cut by 5 bases, the J end by 1 base, with 9 bases between. Germline assignment: CDR1 SGHRS and CDR2 YFSETQ.

This clonotype was found many times. Because the library targeted alpha chains, this beta chain is an off-target read whose size means little. The chain combines TRBV20-1 with TRBJ2-3; 10 nucleotides line up with TRBD2. The CDR3 totals 15 residues. Germline V gene lookup returns CDR1 DFQATT and CDR2 SNEGSKA (reference sequence). The trim removed 6 bases at V and 8 bases at J, leaving 14 bases unmatched. The CDR3 DNA reads as TGCAGTGCCCTTGCTGGCCTAGCGGGGGCGGGTACGCAGTATTTT. This gives the protein CSALAGLAGAGTQYF.

This clonotype was observed many times. This beta chain is a stray read from a library made for alpha chains; its abundance is not meaningful. This rearrangement joins TRBV15 to TRBJ2-1; D is unclear. The germline gives CDR1 LNHNV, CDR2 YYDKDF (reference sequence). V lost 1 base and J 10 bases, leaving 8 bases between the germline ends. CDR3 length: 12 amino acids. The CDR3 nucleotides are TGTGCCACCAGCAGAGGCACGACGGAGCAGTTCTTC. It translates to CATSRGTTEQFF.

This clonotype showed up many times. This beta chain is an off-target read within a library intended for alpha chains, so its frequency means little. This chain connects TRBV7-2 to TRBJ2-1, with D hard to call. Germline lookup yields CDR1 SGHTA and CDR2 FQGNSA. The CDR3 spans 13 residues. V gave up 6 bases and J gave up 8 bases, with 14 bases separating them. The CDR3 DNA sequence: TGTGCCAGCAGTTCTCCCCCGAGGTATGAGCAGTTCTTC. It yields the protein CASSSPPRYEQFF. Full variable domain (rest looked up from reference TRBV7-2 and TRBJ2-1): GAGVSQSPSNKVTEKGKDVELRCDPISGHTALYWYRQSLGQGLEFLIYFQGNSAPDKSGLPSDRFSAERTGGSVSTLTIQRTQQEDSAVYLCASSSPPRYEQFFGPGTRLTVL.

A remark on this clonotype: Found in a library prepared for alpha chains, this beta chain is an off-target read, and its abundance has little meaning. The V and J genes are TRBV10-3 and TRBJ2-5, with D uncertain. Germline V gene lookup returns CDR1 ENHRY and CDR2 SYGVKD. V was shortened by 7 bases and J by 2 bases, with 5 bases between the two germline ends. The CDR3 runs to 11 residues. This CDR3 is CAITPQETQYF. The CDR3 bases are TGTGCCATCACGCCTCAAGAGACCCAGTACTTC.

This clonotype was counted at least ten times. As an off-target read in a library built for alpha chains, this beta chain has a frequency of little significance. The J gene is TRBJ2-1, the V gene TRBV6-2 or TRBV6-3, with D perhaps TRBD2 (6 bases). Germline lookup yields CDR1 MNHEY and CDR2 SVGEGT. With 7 bases removed from V and 6 bases from J, the gap between germline ends came to 16 bases. This CDR3 has 14 amino acids. This chain's CDR3 is CASNRPSVANEQFF. Written as DNA, the CDR3 is TGTGCCAGCAACAGGCCTAGCGTGGCCAATGAGCAGTTCTTC.

This clonotype was seen at least ten times. In a library made to pick up alpha chains, this beta chain is a stray read with a size that means little. The genes are TRBV19 and TRBJ2-2; TRBD2 might be the D (5 bases). Germline V gene lookup returns CDR1 LNHDA and CDR2 SQIVND (reference sequence). V shed 3 bases and J shed 8 bases, with 10 bases lying between them. This CDR3 has 13 residues. The DNA for the CDR3 is TGTGCCAGTAGTATGAGAGGGCTGGGGGAGCTGTTTTTT. Amino acid sequence: CASSMRGLGELFF.

This clonotype was detected ten times or more. This beta chain represents an off-target read in a library built for alpha chains; its size is of limited meaning. The chain is built from TRBV7-8 and TRBJ1-1; TRBD1 is a possible D gene (6 bases). Deletions cut 5 bases from V and 5 bases from J, with 12 bases between. The CDR3 is 13 residues long. Germline CDR1 SGHVS, CDR2 FQNEAQ. The CDR3, as DNA: TGTGCCAGCAGCCTAAGGAGGGGGACTGAAGCTTTCTTT. It translates to CASSLRRGTEAFF.

This clonotype was recorded at least ten times. This beta chain is an off-target read within a library intended for alpha chains, so its frequency means little. The chain couples TRBV6-1 to TRBJ1-1; D possibly corresponds to TRBD1 (6 bases). V shed 2 bases and J shed 11 bases, with 15 bases lying between them. CDR1 is MNHNS, CDR2 SASEGT, per germline. The CDR3 runs 13 residues. This CDR3 is CASSERAGARAFF. The CDR3, as DNA: TGTGCCAGCAGTGAACGGGCAGGGGCCCGGGCTTTCTTT.

This clonotype is categorized as medium-sized. With the library built for alpha chains, this beta chain is off target and its frequency is not meaningful. The CDR3 nucleotides read TGTGCCATCAGCACAACAGGGGGCGCAAACACCGGGGAGCTGTTTTTT. Amino acids: CAISTTGGANTGELFF. The chain is built from TRBV10-3 and TRBJ2-2, with TRBD1 matching over 9 bases. There are 16 residues in the CDR3. Germline values: CDR1 ENHRY, CDR2 SYGVKD. J gave up 2 bases and V 6 bases, and 7 bases lay outside the gene matches.

This clonotype is medium-sized within its sample. A library made for alpha chains picked up this beta chain off target, so its size means little. V usage is TRBV25-1 and J usage is TRBJ1-1; D is undetermined. V was cut by 4 bases and J by 6 bases, with 6 bases left in between. Germline V CDR1 and CDR2: MGHDK, SYGVNS. The CDR3 has 11 residues. Here the CDR3 reads CASSGTSEAFF. The CDR3, as DNA: TGTGCCAGCAGTGGGACCTCTGAAGCTTTCTTT.